Below are 10 T cell receptor beta chains sequenced from a single sample in a study of chemoradiotherapy in HPV16-positive cancers. This table comes from immunoSEQ multiplex PCR, and its TCRdb copy is limited to in-frame clones, with some not included. The table shows 7,000 to 9,500 clones, with 78% occurring only once. Collection took place from a patient who underwent chemoradiotherapy. These receptors originate from a human donor with HPV-associated anogenital cancer.

This clone was observed a handful of times. The gene calls are TRBV19 and TRBJ1-2, with unresolved D. The length of the CDR3 is 14 residues. V lost 5 bases and J 6 bases, leaving 16 bases between the germline ends. CDR1 is LNHDA and CDR2 is SQIVND in the germline V gene (reference sequence). Here the CDR3 DNA reads TGTGCCAGTAGTTTCCGACGGGATAATAATGGCTACACCTTC. Amino acid sequence: CASSFRRDNNGYTF. Full variable domain (rest looked up from reference TRBV19 and TRBJ1-2): DGGITQSPKYLFRKEGQNVTLSCEQNLNHDAMYWYRQDPGQGLRLIYYSQIVNDFQKGDIAEGYSVSREKKESFPLTVTSAQKNPTAFYLCASSFRRDNNGYTFGSGTRLTVV.

The V gene is TRBV5-1, the J gene TRBJ2-1, with D perhaps TRBD1 or TRBD2 (5 bases each). The CDR3 loop spans 18 amino acids. Germline values: CDR1 SGHRS, CDR2 YFSETQ. Between the trimmed V and J ends, which lost 2 bases and 1 base, there was a span of 19 bases. The CDR3 DNA reads as TGCGCCAGCAGCTTAAATACTGGGGGACGAAGTTCCTACAATGAGCAGTTCTTC. It is translated as CASSLNTGGRSSYNEQFF. The full variable domain, its missing parts supplied by reference TRBV5-1 and TRBJ2-1, is KAGVTQTPRYLIKTRGQQVTLSCSPISGHRSVSWYQQTPGQGLQFLFEYFSETQRNKGNFPGRFSGRQFSNSRSEMNVSTLELGDSALYLCASSLNTGGRSSYNEQFFGPGTRLTVL.

The CDR3 nucleotides read TGTGCCAGCTCCGACCGCGGGGGGGAGGATGAGCAGTTCTTC. Its translation is CASSDRGGEDEQFF. The chain is built from TRBV27 and TRBJ2-1; 9 positions agree with TRBD2. J gave up 8 bases and V 8 bases, and 10 bases lay outside the gene matches. The length of the CDR3 is 14 residues. CDR1 is MNHEY, CDR2 SMNVEV, per germline (reference sequence).

The V gene is TRBV19, the J gene TRBJ2-7; D unresolved. Germline V gene sequence: CDR1 LNHDA, CDR2 SQIVND (reference sequence). Trimming left V 4 bases short and J 2 bases short, with 15 bases between. CDR3 size: 15 residues. The chain's CDR3 is CASSRSTRSTYEQYF. The CDR3 DNA is TGTGCCAGTAGTAGAAGCACGCGGTCCACCTACGAGCAGTACTTC.

The chain recombines TRBV7-2 with TRBJ1-5, with D unclear. Germline V lookup: CDR1 SGHTA, CDR2 FQGNSA. This CDR3 region has 13 residues. V was trimmed by 2 bases and J by 5 bases, leaving 7 bases between them. The CDR3 is CASSLLAYQPQHF. The CDR3 DNA sequence: TGTGCCAGCAGCTTACTGGCCTATCAGCCCCAGCATTTT.

There are a few counts of this clone. The chain couples TRBV28 to TRBJ1-6, with D uncertain. V was trimmed by 6 bases and J by 11 bases, leaving 11 bases between them. CDR3 length: 12 residues. CDR1 is MDHEN and CDR2 is SYDVKM in the germline V gene. The CDR3, as DNA: TGTGCCAGCAGCCGCGCGCATCCACCCCTCCACTTT. It encodes CASSRAHPPLHF.

The chain carries TRBV7-9 and TRBJ1-4; D gene unclear. CDR3 length: 12 residues. V was trimmed by 7 bases and J by 14 bases, leaving 17 bases between them. CDR1 and CDR2 from the germline V gene are SEHNR and FQNEAQ (reference sequence). This CDR3 reads CASTPQDGWLFF. The CDR3 DNA is TGTGCCAGCACCCCTCAGGACGGATGGCTGTTTTTT.

The DNA of the CDR3 is TGTGCCAGCAGCCCAGGGACTGGAGGAAAGACCCAGTACTTC. Protein product: CASSPGTGGKTQYF. This chain links TRBV7-6 with TRBJ2-5; the D gene is possibly TRBD2 (6 bases). Germline-derived CDR1 and CDR2 are SGHVS and FNYEAQ. Trimming removed 5 bases from V and 6 bases from J, with 16 bases in between. The length of the CDR3 is 14 residues.

A word on this clone: Other nucleotide sequences in the sample specify the same CDR3. This sequence joins TRBV7-9 and TRBJ2-3; D not certain. Germline V gene sequence: CDR1 SEHNR, CDR2 FQNEAQ (reference sequence). V was pared by 5 bases and J by 2 bases, with 2 bases between. The CDR3 consists of 11 residues. The CDR3 DNA sequence: TGTGCCAGCAGCCTCACAGATACGCAGTATTTT. Amino acids: CASSLTDTQYF.

The count of this clone is one. V usage is TRBV9 and J usage is TRBJ1-1, with D possibly TRBD1 on 5 matching bases. CDR3 length: 12 amino acids. The germline gives CDR1 SGDLS, CDR2 YYNGEE. V dropped 4 bases and J dropped 7 bases, with 11 bases sitting between them. CDR3 protein: CASSMLRGEAFF. CDR3 nucleotides: TGTGCCAGCAGCATGCTTAGGGGTGAAGCTTTCTTT.